These 23 T cell receptor beta chains were all obtained from the same sample, sequenced in a study of siplizumab effects on memory and regulatory T cells. Sequenced by immunoSEQ multiplex PCR; TCRdb stores in-frame clones only, minus some. The table lists approximately 94,000 clones, approximately 97% of them singletons. The material sequenced was naive CD4+ T cells sorted from blood. The receptors originated from a human donor in good health.

The chain's CDR3 is CAWSVRGYNEQFF. The CDR3 DNA is TGTGCCTGGAGTGTAAGGGGTTACAATGAGCAGTTCTTC. The rearrangement links TRBV30 to TRBJ2-1; TRBD1 is a possible D gene (5 bases). The CDR3 is 13 residues long. Trimming stripped 0 bases from V and 4 bases from J, with 7 bases between. Germline CDR1 reads GTSNPN; CDR2 reads SVGIG (reference sequence).

The chain is built from TRBV28 and TRBJ2-5; the match to TRBD1 covers 8 bases. Germline V CDR1 and CDR2: MDHEN, SYDVKM. The CDR3 has 15 residues. V was clipped by 4 bases and J by 3 bases; unmatched bases: 7. DNA for the CDR3: TGTGCCAGCAGTTACGTAACGGACAGGGAAGAGACCCAGTACTTC. Translating it yields CASSYVTDREETQYF.

The genes are TRBV4-1 and TRBJ2-3; perhaps TRBD2 as D (6 bases). Trimming cost V 0 bases and J 4 bases, with 11 bases left between them. Germline V CDR1 and CDR2: MGHRA, YSYEKL. The CDR3 loop spans 15 amino acids. The CDR3 DNA reads as TGCGCCAGCAGCCAAGATGAGGAGGGCCCAGATACGCAGTATTTT. Translating gives CASSQDEEGPDTQYF.

This sequence joins TRBV7-2 and TRBJ1-2; no clear D. V was pared by 3 bases and J by 1 base, with 9 bases between. Germline values: CDR1 SGHTA, CDR2 FQGNSA. This CDR3 contains 14 residues. This chain's CDR3 is CASSFFDINYGYTF. CDR3 DNA sequence: TGTGCCAGCAGCTTTTTTGACATTAACTATGGCTACACCTTC.

V gene TRBV2 combines with J gene TRBJ2-1; TRBD1 might be the D (5 bases). Germline values: CDR1 SNHLY, CDR2 FYNNEI. V was pared by 4 bases and J by 3 bases, with 13 bases between. There are 15 residues in the CDR3. CDR3: CASSASGSSYNEQFF. CDR3 nucleotide sequence: TGTGCCAGCAGTGCCTCAGGGTCCAGCTACAATGAGCAGTTCTTC.

Concerning this clone: Other DNA sequences within the sample encode an identical CDR3. The chain links TRBV6-5 to TRBJ1-2; TRBD1 agrees at 11 bases. With V trimmed by 2 bases and J by 5 bases, 4 bases remained unmatched. CDR3 size: 15 residues. CDR1 is MNHEY, CDR2 SVGAGI, per germline. CDR3 DNA sequence: TGTGCCAGCAGTTACAGGGACAGGGGGAATTATGGCTACACCTTC. Protein sequence: CASSYRDRGNYGYTF.

The gene calls are TRBV5-4 and TRBJ2-7; TRBD1 aligns across 10 bases. Unmatched junction bases numbered 4, after V lost 1 base and J lost 0 bases. Germline loops: CDR1 SGHNT, CDR2 YYREEE (reference sequence). The CDR3 consists of 16 residues. CDR3: CASSLSWTGGSYEQYF. The CDR3, as DNA: TGTGCCAGCAGCTTGAGTTGGACAGGGGGCTCCTACGAGCAGTACTTC. Supplemented by reference TRBV5-4 and TRBJ2-7, the full variable domain reads ETGVTQSPTHLIKTRGQQVTLRCSSQSGHNTVSWYQQALGQGPQFIFQYYREEENGRGNFPPRFSGLQFPNYSSELNVNALELDDSALYLCASSLSWTGGSYEQYFGPGTRLTVT.

The count of this clone is one. J is TRBJ1-3 and V is TRBV11-2, with D hard to call. The CDR3 has 11 residues. With 10 bases removed from V and 1 base from J, the gap between germline ends came to 5 bases. The germline V gene encodes CDR1 SGHAT and CDR2 FQNNGV. CDR3 nucleotides: TGTGCCACCAGATCTGGAAACACCATATATTTT. This sequence encodes CATRSGNTIYF.

The rearrangement uses TRBV18 and TRBJ1-2, with TRBD1 matching over 10 bases. CDR3 length: 14 residues. Trimming cost V 6 bases and J 4 bases; bases outside gene matches: 5. Per germline, CDR1 KGHSH and CDR2 LQKENI. The CDR3 region is CASSLGQGIYGYTF. In nucleotides, the CDR3 is TGTGCCAGCTCCTTGGGACAGGGGATCTATGGCTACACCTTC.

The DNA for the CDR3 is TGTGCCAGCAGCGAGATCGGGGGGGCCACAGATACGCAGTATTTT. Its protein is CASSEIGGATDTQYF. The gene calls are TRBV6-4 and TRBJ2-3, with 8 bases aligning to TRBD2. The V segment lost 6 bases and the J segment 2 bases; nucleotides outside the gene matches: 7. Germline V CDR1 and CDR2: MRHNA, SNTAGT. This CDR3 comprises 15 residues.

The V call is TRBV4-2, the J call TRBJ1-1; tentatively, D is TRBD1 (6 bases). With 0 bases removed from V and 3 bases from J, the gap between germline ends came to 14 bases. Germline CDR1 reads LGHNA; CDR2 reads YNFKEQ. The CDR3 covers 16 residues. CDR3 region: CASSQDRGGLDTEAFF. For the CDR3, the DNA is TGTGCCAGCAGCCAAGATCGGGGGGGCCTAGACACTGAAGCTTTCTTT.

The J gene is TRBJ1-2, the V gene TRBV29-1; 10 bases fit TRBD1. The CDR3 is 14 residues long. The germline V gene encodes CDR1 SQVTM and CDR2 ANQGSEA. Trimming took 6 bases from V and 4 from J; bases not matched to a gene: 8. CDR3 amino acids: CSVRTGGPLYGYTF. CDR3 nucleotide sequence: TGCAGCGTACGGACAGGGGGACCCCTCTATGGCTACACCTTC. Full variable domain (missing parts from reference TRBV29-1 and TRBJ1-2): SAVISQKPSRDICQRGTSLTIQCQVDSQVTMMFWYRQQPGQSLTLIATANQGSEATYESGFVIDKFPISRPNLTFSTLTVSNMSPEDSSIYLCSVRTGGPLYGYTFGSGTRLTVV.

The chain is built from TRBV7-3 and TRBJ2-2; TRBD1 might be the D (5 bases). V was clipped by 2 bases and J by 0 bases, with 7 bases between them. The CDR3 is made up of 15 amino acids. CDR1 is SGHTA, CDR2 FQGTGA, per germline. Here the CDR3 DNA reads TGTGCCAGCAGCTTACAGGGCGCGAACACCGGGGAGCTGTTTTTT. This gives the protein CASSLQGANTGELFF.

CDR3 DNA sequence: TGTGCCAGCAGCTTGGTAGGGGGCAGGGGTGAAGCTTTCTTT. It yields the protein CASSLVGGRGEAFF. The chain carries TRBV5-6 and TRBJ1-1; TRBD1 agrees at 7 bases. The length of the CDR3 is 14 residues. J was trimmed by 7 bases and V by 0 bases; bases with no gene match: 6. The germline V gene has CDR1 SGHDT and CDR2 YYEEEE.

V gene TRBV5-1 combines with J gene TRBJ1-1; D might be TRBD1 (5 bases). The germline V gene encodes CDR1 SGHRS and CDR2 YFSETQ. V lost 4 bases, J lost 1 base, and 20 bases lay in between. The CDR3 loop spans 17 amino acids. Written as DNA, the CDR3 is TGCGCCAGCAGCCTTGGTGGTTCGGGGGTGGGGAACACTGAAGCTTTCTTT. This sequence encodes CASSLGGSGVGNTEAFF.

This chain uses TRBV6-5 with TRBJ1-1; no clear D gene. The germline V gene has CDR1 MNHEY and CDR2 SVGAGI. The CDR3 totals 13 residues. V lost 2 bases to trimming and J lost 8 bases, with 12 bases between them. CDR3 in amino acids: CASSYDREVEAFF. The CDR3 DNA follows: TGTGCCAGCAGTTACGACCGGGAGGTCGAAGCTTTCTTT.

This clone was seen only once. The chain employs TRBV4-1 and TRBJ1-5; tentative D call: TRBD1 (5 bases). The length of the CDR3 is 15 residues. Germline CDR1 and CDR2: MGHRA and YSYEKL. Trimming pared 4 bases from V and 3 bases from J, leaving 13 bases between. The CDR3 region is CASSRGPGPNQPQHF. The CDR3 DNA reads TGCGCCAGCAGCCGGGGCCCTGGACCCAATCAGCCCCAGCATTTT.

The chain uses TRBV20-1 and TRBJ1-2; 8 bases align to TRBD1. Germline V gives CDR1 DFQATT, CDR2 SNEGSKA (reference sequence). V was clipped by 6 bases and J by 6 bases; unmatched bases: 3. This CDR3 is built from 11 residues. CDR3 nucleotide sequence: TGCAGTGCCATGACAGGGGATGGCTACACCTTC. This codes for CSAMTGDGYTF.

This clone showed up just once. The chain employs TRBV4-2 and TRBJ2-1; D is possibly TRBD2 (6 bases). The CDR3 totals 17 residues. Germline V gene lookup returns CDR1 LGHNA and CDR2 YNFKEQ. Trimming took off 4 bases at V and 15 bases at J, with 31 bases between the two ends. CDR3 nucleotide sequence: TGTGCCAGCAGCCTGGACCTCTATCCCCGAGTGGCGGGGTGGGGGTTCTTC. Encoded protein: CASSLDLYPRVAGWGFF.

This clone was detected a few times. This sequence joins TRBV30 and TRBJ1-2; TRBD1 aligns across 7 bases. The V segment lost 5 bases and the J segment 4 bases; nucleotides outside the gene matches: 10. Looked up from germline, CDR1 is GTSNPN and CDR2 is SVGIG (reference sequence). The CDR3 has 14 residues. In DNA, the CDR3 is TGTGCCTGGGCTATACGGGACAGTGGCTATGGCTACACCTTC. It codes for CAWAIRDSGYGYTF. The full variable domain, rest sourced from reference TRBV30 and TRBJ1-2, is SQTIHQWPATLVQPVGSPLSLECTVEGTSNPNLYWYRQAAGRGLQLLFYSVGIGQISSEVPQNLSASRPQDRQFILSSKKLLLSDSGFYLCAWAIRDSGYGYTFGSGTRLTVV.

This chain uses TRBV27 with TRBJ2-7; D remains unclear. Germline V gives CDR1 MNHEY, CDR2 SMNVEV (reference sequence). The CDR3 is made up of 13 amino acids. V gave up 3 bases and J gave up 3 bases, with 9 bases separating them. The CDR3 spells CASSFQFVYEQYF. The DNA for the CDR3 is TGTGCCAGCAGTTTCCAGTTTGTCTACGAGCAGTACTTC.

The gene calls are TRBV6-6 and TRBJ2-5, with D perhaps assigned TRBD1 or TRBD2 (5 bases each). The V and J ends lost 2 bases and 3 bases respectively, with 16 bases between them. Germline CDR1 reads MNHNY; CDR2 reads SVGAGI (reference sequence). CDR3 length equals 16 residues. The CDR3: CASSYRGRELKETQYF. CDR3 nucleotide sequence: TGTGCCAGCAGTTACCGGGGCAGGGAGCTGAAAGAGACCCAGTACTTC.

The rearrangement uses TRBV5-5 and TRBJ2-7; 8 bases are shared with TRBD1. This CDR3 is built from 19 residues. Germline V lookup: CDR1 SGHKS, CDR2 YYEKEE (reference sequence). Trimming cost V 7 bases and J 0 bases; bases outside gene matches: 21. The CDR3 coding sequence is TGTGCCAGCTCGGGGCGACAGGGGAATGTAGGGGAGAGCTCCTACGAGCAGTACTTC. Translating gives CASSGRQGNVGESSYEQYF.